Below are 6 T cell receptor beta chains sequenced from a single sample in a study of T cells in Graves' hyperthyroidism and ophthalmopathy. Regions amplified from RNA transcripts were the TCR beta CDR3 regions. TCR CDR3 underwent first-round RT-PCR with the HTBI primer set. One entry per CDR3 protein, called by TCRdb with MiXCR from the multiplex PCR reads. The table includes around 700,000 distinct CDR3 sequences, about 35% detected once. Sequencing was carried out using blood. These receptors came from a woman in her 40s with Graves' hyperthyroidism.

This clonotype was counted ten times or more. The CDR3 loop is CASSLEGLASYEQYF. CDR3 nucleotide sequence: TGTGCCAGCAGCTTAGAGGGACTAGCCTCCTACGAGCAGTACTTC. This sequence joins TRBV7-2 and TRBJ2-7; 9 bases map to TRBD2. The CDR3 contains 15 residues. Germline V gene data show CDR1 as SGHTA and CDR2 as FQGNSA. Trimming took 1 base from V and 0 from J; bases not matched to a gene: 1.

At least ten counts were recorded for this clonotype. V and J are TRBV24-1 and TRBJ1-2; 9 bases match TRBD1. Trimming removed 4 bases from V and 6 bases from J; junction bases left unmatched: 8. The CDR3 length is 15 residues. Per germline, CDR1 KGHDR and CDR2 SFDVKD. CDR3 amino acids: CATSDTTGGVDGYTF. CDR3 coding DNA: TGTGCCACCAGTGACACGACAGGGGGAGTAGATGGCTACACCTTC.

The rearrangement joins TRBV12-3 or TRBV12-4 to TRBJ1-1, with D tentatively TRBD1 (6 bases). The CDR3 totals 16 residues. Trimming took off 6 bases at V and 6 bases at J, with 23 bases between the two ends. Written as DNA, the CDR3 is TGTGCCAGCAGCCAAGAACAGGGCTGGAGAAGCGCTGAAGCTTTCTTT. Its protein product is CASSQEQGWRSAEAFF.

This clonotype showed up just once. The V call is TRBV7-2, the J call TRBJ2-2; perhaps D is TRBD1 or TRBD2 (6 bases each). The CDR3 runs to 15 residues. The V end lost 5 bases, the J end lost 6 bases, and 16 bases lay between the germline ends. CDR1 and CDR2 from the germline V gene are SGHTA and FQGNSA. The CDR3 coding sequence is TGTGCCAGCAGCCAAGAAGGGGGGATGGCCGGGGAGCTGTTTTTT. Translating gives CASSQEGGMAGELFF.

CDR3 region: CASSQELRTGLYEQYF. Here the CDR3 DNA reads TGTGCCAGCAGCCAAGAGTTGAGGACAGGACTCTACGAGCAGTACTTC. The rearrangement uses TRBV14 and TRBJ2-7; 7 nucleotides match TRBD1. Trimming took 0 bases from V and 3 from J; bases not matched to a gene: 8. The CDR3 length is 16 residues. From germline, CDR1 is SGHDN and CDR2 FVKESK.

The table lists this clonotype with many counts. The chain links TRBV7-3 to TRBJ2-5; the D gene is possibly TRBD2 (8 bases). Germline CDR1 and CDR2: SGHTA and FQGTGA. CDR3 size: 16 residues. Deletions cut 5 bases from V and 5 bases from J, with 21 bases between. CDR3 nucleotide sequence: TGTGCCAGCAGCCCAACGGGGGGGCAGGGGGTGGAGACCCAGTACTTC. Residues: CASSPTGGQGVETQYF.